The 23 T cell receptor beta chains reported below all come from one sample, sequenced in a study of blood T cell repertoires in COVID-19. Only in-frame clones appear in the TCRdb table, and some are missing; sequencing was by immunoSEQ multiplex PCR. The table includes more than 300,000 clones, around 83% detected once. The sample comprised PBMCs or T cells enriched from blood (not recorded which). The receptors were sampled from a woman in her fifties or sixties who had recovered from COVID-19.

The gene calls are TRBV3-1 (or the pseudogene TRBV3-2) and TRBJ2-3, with 11 bases that match TRBD2. The CDR3 has 13 residues. The J segment lost 14 bases and the V segment lost 3 bases, leaving 7 bases of the junction unmatched. Looked up from germline, CDR1 is LGHDT and CDR2 is YNNKEL (reference sequence). CDR3 coding DNA: TGTGCCAGCAGCCAGTCTACTAGCGGGAGACGGTATTTT. Translating gives CASSQSTSGRRYF.

The chain uses TRBV3-1 (or the pseudogene TRBV3-2) and TRBJ1-1, with TRBD1 as a possible D gene (5 bases). The CDR3 extends over 14 amino acids. Trimming cost V 4 bases and J 5 bases, with 14 bases left between them. Germline V gives CDR1 LGHDT, CDR2 YNNKEL (reference sequence). CDR3 bases: TGTGCCAGCAGCCGCGGCGGGGCATGGACTGAAGCTTTCTTT. Protein product: CASSRGGAWTEAFF.

The V call is TRBV4-1, the J call TRBJ1-1, with unresolved D. V dropped 0 bases and J dropped 3 bases, with 11 bases sitting between them. The CDR3 has 15 amino acids. CDR1 MGHRA and CDR2 YSYEKL come from the germline V gene. The CDR3 DNA sequence: TGCGCCAGCAGCCAAGATTGGAGCCCAGACACTGAAGCTTTCTTT. It is translated as CASSQDWSPDTEAFF.

The V and J genes are TRBV9 and TRBJ1-2, with D tentatively TRBD1 (6 bases). Germline values: CDR1 SGDLS, CDR2 YYNGEE. The V end was cut by 4 bases, the J end by 7 bases, with 14 bases between. The CDR3 extends over 13 amino acids. As DNA, the CDR3 is TGTGCCAGCAGCACCCACAGGGAGGGTGGCTACACCTTC. It translates to CASSTHREGGYTF.

This clone was observed a handful of times. The chain joins TRBV7-2 to TRBJ1-3; D is unclear. From germline, CDR1 is SGHTA and CDR2 FQGNSA. The length of the CDR3 is 17 residues. With 1 base removed from V and 0 bases from J, the gap between germline ends came to 13 bases. Here the CDR3 reads CASSLVGSESSGNTIYF. The CDR3 nucleotides read TGTGCCAGCAGCTTAGTGGGCTCCGAGAGCTCTGGAAACACCATATATTTT.

The chain carries TRBV9 and TRBJ1-2, with 11 bases lining up with TRBD1. The CDR3 sequence is 16 residues long. Losses at the gene ends were 3 bases for V and 5 bases for J; bases not matched to a gene: 9. Germline-derived CDR1 and CDR2 are SGDLS and YYNGEE. CDR3 bases: TGTGCCAGCAGCGCAACATCCGGGACAGGGGGATATGGCTACACCTTC. Encoded protein: CASSATSGTGGYGYTF.

The chain combines TRBV27 with TRBJ2-7; D possibly corresponds to TRBD2 (6 bases). The V and J ends lost 6 bases and 0 bases respectively, with 15 bases between them. The CDR3 sequence is 15 residues long. From germline, CDR1 is MNHEY and CDR2 SMNVEV (reference sequence). CDR3 nucleotide sequence: TGTGCCAGCAGCAGGGACGGGAGAGTCTCCTACGAGCAGTACTTC. Its protein product is CASSRDGRVSYEQYF.

This chain joins TRBV29-1 and TRBJ1-2, with a possible D match to TRBD1 (5 bases). CDR1 SQVTM and CDR2 ANQGSEA come from the germline V gene. The CDR3 loop spans 16 amino acids. Trimming removed 2 bases at V and 4 bases at J, with 20 bases between. The CDR3 is CSVEPIGHPRSYGYTF. DNA for the CDR3: TGCAGCGTTGAACCGATTGGACACCCCCGGTCCTATGGCTACACCTTC.

The V call is TRBV12-5, the J call TRBJ1-2, with 9 bases identical to TRBD1. This CDR3 region has 16 residues. Looked up from germline, CDR1 is LGHNT and CDR2 is FRNRAP. V was clipped by 2 bases and J by 5 bases; unmatched bases: 9. CDR3 sequence: CASGLLPSGTGYGYTF. CDR3 nucleotide sequence: TGTGCTAGTGGTTTGCTACCATCCGGGACAGGGTATGGCTACACCTTC.

This clone is a singleton in its sample. The J gene is TRBJ2-7, the V gene TRBV4-1; 7 bases are a match to TRBD1. CDR1 is MGHRA and CDR2 is YSYEKL in the germline V gene. The CDR3 has 17 residues. J was trimmed by 3 bases and V by 3 bases; bases with no gene match: 14. As DNA, the CDR3 is TGCGCCAGCAGCCATGCCGGCGACAGGGAGATAGGCTACGAGCAGTACTTC. This translates into CASSHAGDREIGYEQYF.

The J gene is TRBJ2-1, the V gene TRBV15; 13 positions agree with TRBD2. Losses at the gene ends were 1 base for V and 6 bases for J; bases not matched to a gene: 9. Germline loops: CDR1 LNHNV, CDR2 YYDKDF (reference sequence). The CDR3 sequence is 18 residues long. The CDR3 spells CATSRGGLAGNKGNEQFF. CDR3 nucleotide sequence: TGTGCCACCAGCAGAGGGGGACTAGCGGGAAATAAGGGCAATGAGCAGTTCTTC.

The rearrangement links TRBV7-3 to TRBJ2-2, with 8 bases fitting TRBD1. With V trimmed by 2 bases and J by 1 base, 3 bases remained unmatched. This CDR3 spans 16 amino acids. CDR1 is SGHTA, CDR2 FQGTGA, per germline. The CDR3 here is CASSLWGTGNTGELFF. The CDR3, as DNA: TGTGCCAGCAGCTTATGGGGGACAGGGAACACCGGGGAGCTGTTTTTT. Full variable domain (missing parts from reference TRBV7-3 and TRBJ2-2): GAGVSQTPSNKVTEKGKYVELRCDPISGHTALYWYRQSLGQGPEFLIYFQGTGAADDSGLPNDRFFAVRPEGSVSTLKIQRTERGDSAVYLCASSLWGTGNTGELFFGEGSRLTVL.

This rearrangement joins TRBV5-1 to TRBJ2-7; a possible D gene is TRBD1 (6 bases). Trimming cost V 0 bases and J 1 base, with 14 bases left between them. This CDR3 contains 16 residues. Germline CDR1 SGHRS, CDR2 YFSETQ. The CDR3 nucleotides are TGCGCCAGCAGCTTGGCTCAGGGGACCCTTTCCTACGAGCAGTACTTC. Its protein product is CASSLAQGTLSYEQYF.

The CDR3 region has the DNA TGTGCCATCAGTGAGATCCGGGACAGCCACTACGAGCAGTACTTC. Its translation: CAISEIRDSHYEQYF. The chain combines TRBV10-3 with TRBJ2-7; 7 nucleotides align to TRBD1. Germline trimming cut 2 bases from V and 3 bases from J; bases unmatched to any gene: 7. The germline CDR1 and CDR2 sequences are ENHRY and SYGVKD. The CDR3 length is 15 residues.

This clone has just a few counts. The chain uses TRBV7-3 and TRBJ2-1; possibly TRBD2 for D (7 bases). Trimming took off 5 bases at V and 7 bases at J, with 18 bases between the two ends. Germline CDR1 reads SGHTA; CDR2 reads FQGTGA. The CDR3 covers 15 residues. The CDR3 bases are TGTGCCAGCAGCCTCTCCCCCGGGGGGCCTAATGAGCAGTTCTTC. Translating it yields CASSLSPGGPNEQFF. Full variable domain (remainder filled in from reference TRBV7-3 and TRBJ2-1): GAGVSQTPSNKVTEKGKYVELRCDPISGHTALYWYRQSLGQGPEFLIYFQGTGAADDSGLPNDRFFAVRPEGSVSTLKIQRTERGDSAVYLCASSLSPGGPNEQFFGPGTRLTVL.

This chain uses TRBV19 with TRBJ2-2; D perhaps matches TRBD1 (6 bases). This CDR3 contains 16 residues. Germline CDR1 and CDR2: LNHDA and SQIVND (reference sequence). Trimming pared 3 bases from V and 4 bases from J, leaving 15 bases between. CDR3 amino acids: CASSIGWTAGTGELFF. The CDR3 nucleotides read TGTGCCAGTAGTATCGGATGGACAGCAGGCACCGGGGAGCTGTTTTTT.

This chain uses TRBV5-1 with TRBJ1-1, with D maybe TRBD1 (5 bases). The CDR3 totals 14 residues. Trimming stripped 0 bases from V and 5 bases from J, with 11 bases between. Germline V gives CDR1 SGHRS, CDR2 YFSETQ. In DNA form, the CDR3 reads TGCGCCAGCAGCTTGGTAGGTAAGGGGACTGAAGCTTTCTTT. Protein product: CASSLVGKGTEAFF. The full variable domain, with the rest looked up from reference TRBV5-1 and TRBJ1-1, is KAGVTQTPRYLIKTRGQQVTLSCSPISGHRSVSWYQQTPGQGLQFLFEYFSETQRNKGNFPGRFSGRQFSNSRSEMNVSTLELGDSALYLCASSLVGKGTEAFFGQGTRLTVV.

This clone was recorded only once. The V gene is TRBV6-1, the J gene TRBJ2-1; 9 bases fit TRBD1. V lost 3 bases and J lost 9; bases outside the gene matches: 6. This CDR3 has 14 residues. Germline CDR1 is MNHNS and CDR2 is SASEGT. The CDR3 nucleotides are TGTGCCAGCAGTGAGACCGGGACAGGGCTTGAGCAGTTCTTC. This encodes CASSETGTGLEQFF.

The sample holds a few counts of this clone. V usage is TRBV9 and J usage is TRBJ2-1; TRBD1 matches 7 bases. Germline values: CDR1 SGDLS, CDR2 YYNGEE. The ends lost 4 bases at V and 8 bases at J; junction bases unmatched: 18. The CDR3 is 17 amino acids. The CDR3 sequence: CASSLSFRDPGGYEQFF. The CDR3 bases are TGTGCCAGCAGCCTATCCTTCCGGGACCCAGGGGGTTATGAGCAGTTCTTC.

The sample holds a few counts of this clone. This chain joins TRBV3-1 (or the pseudogene TRBV3-2) and TRBJ1-4, with TRBD1 identical over 7 bases. The junction had 14 bases not matched to a gene; V was cut back by 5 bases and J by 8 bases. CDR1 is LGHDT, CDR2 YNNKEL, per germline (reference sequence). CDR3 length: 16 amino acids. CDR3 DNA sequence: TGTGCCAGCAGCGAAAGGGACGGGACAGTAGGAGAAAAACTGTTTTTT. It codes for CASSERDGTVGEKLFF.

The chain links TRBV19 to TRBJ1-5; D gene unclear. The V end was cut by 0 bases, the J end by 6 bases, with 6 bases between. The length of the CDR3 is 13 residues. Germline V gene sequence: CDR1 LNHDA, CDR2 SQIVND (reference sequence). In nucleotides, the CDR3 is TGTGCCAGTAGTATAGAGGGCACTCAGCCCCAGCATTTT. It translates to CASSIEGTQPQHF. The whole variable domain, filled in from reference TRBV19 and TRBJ1-5, reads DGGITQSPKYLFRKEGQNVTLSCEQNLNHDAMYWYRQDPGQGLRLIYYSQIVNDFQKGDIAEGYSVSREKKESFPLTVTSAQKNPTAFYLCASSIEGTQPQHFGDGTRLSIL.

The J gene is TRBJ1-1, the V gene TRBV2; D may be TRBD1 (5 bases). This CDR3 has 13 amino acids. With 7 bases removed from V and 1 base from J, the gap between germline ends came to 10 bases. Germline CDR1 and CDR2: SNHLY and FYNNEI. The CDR3 here is CASKWGPNTEAFF. CDR3 in DNA: TGTGCCAGCAAATGGGGCCCGAACACTGAAGCTTTCTTT.

The rearrangement links TRBV5-6 to TRBJ1-2, with D possibly TRBD1 on 6 matching bases. CDR1 SGHDT and CDR2 YYEEEE come from the germline V gene. Trimming shortened V by 4 bases and J by 4 bases, and 11 bases separated the two germline ends. The CDR3 extends over 13 amino acids. The CDR3 DNA reads as TGTGCCAGCAGCCGACAGGACGTCTATGGCTACACCTTC. This gives the protein CASSRQDVYGYTF.